This T cell receptor (beta chain) was observed in a study of fetal regulatory T cell absence and autoimmunity. For the study at large: The IPEX patients lacked clinical diabetes but had exocrine pancreas autoimmunity.

The CDR3 has 13 residues. V shed 4 bases and J 5 bases; nucleotides not matched to a gene: 5. Germline V gives CDR1 SGHNT, CDR2 YYREEE (reference sequence). This table comes from immunoSEQ multiplex PCR, and its TCRdb copy is limited to in-frame clones, with some not included. The table includes some 50,000 clones, roughly 80% detected once. The chain employs TRBV5-4 and TRBJ2-5, with TRBD1 matching over 7 bases. Sequenced: cord blood. This sequence was found in a newborn boy with IPEX syndrome. The CDR3 loop reads CASSPLGGETQYF. In DNA, the CDR3 is TGTGCCAGCAGCCCCCTAGGGGGCGAGACCCAGTACTTC.